The 8 T cell receptor beta chains below were found in one sample sequenced in a study of beta chain features in type 1 diabetes. As every portion of the isolated RNA was reverse transcribed, the sequencing read expressed TCRB transcripts. Measured with immunoSEQ multiplex PCR; TCRdb has only the in-frame clones, and not every one. The sample shows about 130,000 clones, 7% to 10% of them seen only once. The sequencing input was central memory CD4+ T cells from blood. The receptors were sampled from a man aged 18 to 30 in good health.

This clone came up many times. This CDR3 is CAWSGTGWGLSPLHF. CDR3 bases: TGTGCCTGGAGTGGGACCGGCTGGGGGCTTTCACCCCTCCACTTT. This chain links TRBV30 with TRBJ1-6; a weak D match, TRBD1 (6 bases). Trimming pared 1 base from V and 9 bases from J, leaving 16 bases between. In germline, CDR1 is GTSNPN, CDR2 SVGIG (reference sequence). This CDR3 spans 15 amino acids.

The chain carries TRBV5-1 and TRBJ1-2; TRBD1 matches at 10 bases. The trim removed 4 bases at V and 6 bases at J, leaving 3 bases unmatched. The CDR3 extends over 13 amino acids. In germline, CDR1 is SGHRS, CDR2 YFSETQ. The CDR3 loop reads CASSVDRGDGYTF. The CDR3 DNA reads TGCGCCAGCAGCGTGGACAGGGGGGATGGCTACACCTTC.

The chain uses TRBV19 and TRBJ1-4; D may be TRBD1 (5 bases). Germline assignment: CDR1 LNHDA and CDR2 SQIVND (reference sequence). The CDR3 is 13 residues long. Trimming cost V 7 bases and J 8 bases, with 14 bases left between them. CDR3 DNA: TGTGCCAGTAATACGGGGGTTGACGAAAAACTGTTTTTT. Its translation: CASNTGVDEKLFF.

This chain links TRBV19 with TRBJ2-3; tentative D call: TRBD2 (5 bases). The CDR3 extends over 14 amino acids. V lost 5 bases, J lost 2 bases, and 11 bases lay in between. Germline lookup yields CDR1 LNHDA and CDR2 SQIVND (reference sequence). The CDR3 DNA sequence: TGTGCCAGTAGTTCCAGCGGCAACACAGATACGCAGTATTTT. Its protein is CASSSSGNTDTQYF.

The rearrangement links TRBV9 to TRBJ2-7, with 7 bases that match TRBD1. Germline lookup yields CDR1 SGDLS and CDR2 YYNGEE. The CDR3 is 17 residues long. Unmatched junction bases numbered 15, after V lost 3 bases and J lost 3 bases. The CDR3 spells CASSAQSGTDFLYEQYF. The DNA for the CDR3 is TGTGCCAGCAGCGCCCAATCCGGGACAGATTTTCTCTACGAGCAGTACTTC. The full variable domain, rest sourced from reference TRBV9 and TRBJ2-7, is DSGVTQTPKHLITATGQRVTLRCSPRSGDLSVYWYQQSLDQGLQFLIQYYNGEERAKGNILERFSAQQFPDLHSELNLSSLELGDSALYFCASSAQSGTDFLYEQYFGPGTRLTVT.

The V and J genes are TRBV7-9 and TRBJ1-2, with D maybe TRBD1 (5 bases). The CDR3 spans 15 residues. The ends were cut back, 5 bases at V and 2 bases at J, with 15 bases in the middle. Germline-derived CDR1 and CDR2 are SEHNR and FQNEAQ (reference sequence). The DNA of the CDR3 is TGTGCCAGCAGCCCTTCAGGGTCTTCGAACTATGGCTACACCTTC. Its translation is CASSPSGSSNYGYTF.

This clone was counted only a few times. The chain joins TRBV4-1 to TRBJ2-5; D might be TRBD2 (7 bases). This CDR3 is built from 16 residues. Germline CDR1 reads MGHRA; CDR2 reads YSYEKL. Between the trimmed V and J ends, which lost 0 bases and 2 bases, there was a span of 13 bases. CDR3 amino acids: CASSQDRGGQQETQYF. For the CDR3, the DNA is TGCGCCAGCAGCCAAGATCGCGGGGGACAACAAGAGACCCAGTACTTC.

This chain uses TRBV5-6 with TRBJ2-5; 7 bases match TRBD1. Germline CDR1 SGHDT, CDR2 YYEEEE. Trimming removed 4 bases from V and 2 bases from J; junction bases left unmatched: 8. This CDR3 is 15 amino acids long. The CDR3 here is CASSGQALTQETQYF. The CDR3 nucleotides are TGTGCCAGCAGCGGACAGGCCCTGACACAAGAGACCCAGTACTTC.